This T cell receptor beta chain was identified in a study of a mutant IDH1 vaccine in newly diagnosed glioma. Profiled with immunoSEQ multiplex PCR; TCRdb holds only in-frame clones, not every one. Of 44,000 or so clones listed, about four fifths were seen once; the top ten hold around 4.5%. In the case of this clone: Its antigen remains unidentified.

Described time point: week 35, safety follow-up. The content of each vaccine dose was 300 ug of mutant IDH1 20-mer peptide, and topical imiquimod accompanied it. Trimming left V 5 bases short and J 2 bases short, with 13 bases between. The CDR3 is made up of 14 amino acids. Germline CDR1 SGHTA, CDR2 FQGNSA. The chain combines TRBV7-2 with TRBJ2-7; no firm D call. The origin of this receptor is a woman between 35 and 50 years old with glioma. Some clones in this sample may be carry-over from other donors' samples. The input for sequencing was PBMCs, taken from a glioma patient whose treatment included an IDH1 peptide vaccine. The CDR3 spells CASSRHEFTYEQYF. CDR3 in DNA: TGTGCCAGCAGCCGGCATGAGTTTACCTACGAGCAGTACTTC. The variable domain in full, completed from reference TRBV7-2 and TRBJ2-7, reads GAGVSQSPSNKVTEKGKDVELRCDPISGHTALYWYRQSLGQGLEFLIYFQGNSAPDKSGLPSDRFSAERTGGSVSTLTIQRTQQEDSAVYLCASSRHEFTYEQYFGPGTRLTVT.